This TCR beta chain was sequenced during a study of blood T cell repertoires in COVID-19 (dated by TCRdb to 2020 to 2021). Regarding the complete study: Samples covering the acute and convalescent phases of COVID-19 were provided by collaborators in the United States, Italy and Spain. The repertoires were made available in a free public database intended to serve as a resource for research on the immune response to SARS-CoV-2. Samples were obtained from the ongoing ImmuneRACE study (first 160 participants) and from 950 to 1,500 subjects provided by 6 global collaborators. The prospective study material was composed of cDNA or gDNA derived from T cells, B-cell-depleted T cells, or PBMCs. Nearly every sample came with metadata listing a de-identified subject ID, COVID-19 status, age in years and sex. HLA class I and class II types, where available, came from metadata supplied by the sample provider rather than from assay-based typing. The dataset comprised deeply sampled blood TCRbeta repertoires from subjects exposed to, actively infected with, or recovered from COVID-19. Findings and caveats that apply to the study as a whole: The amount of clinical and demographic metadata varied by source and participant and was provided uncurated.

Of note for this clone: Its antigen is still unknown. Base qualities are not at hand, and no much larger clone is one base apart.

TCRbeta CDR3 regions were amplified from genomic DNA using the immunoSEQ Assay, a bias-controlled multiplex PCR. From the authors' description of their analysis: Within the assay, amplification of reference gene primers was used to estimate how many nucleated cells each sample contained. To quantify the absolute abundance of each unique TCRbeta CDR3 rearrangement, sequence reads were collapsed and filtered. Productive Simpson clonality was computed per sample as the square root of Simpson's diversity index over productive rearrangements. TCRdb took over this immuneACCESS table, retaining in-frame rearrangements with V and J assigned. Such tables are incomplete; in checked studies, under half of the missing clones stem from an unresolved V gene, and the remainder is unexplained. V and J calls plus clone size are reproduced from that table; the DNA served to infer D and trimming. A total of more than 250,000 clones appear in this sample, around 83% of them only once. The ten largest clonotypes hold 3.6% of the sample.

Whole blood was collected in K2EDTA tubes by collaborating institutions according to the institutions' own protocols. For TCRbeta analysis, collaborators shipped samples as frozen whole blood, isolated PBMCs, or DNA extracted from either of those sample types. The germline V gene gives CDR1 as MNHEY and CDR2 as SVGAGI. Trimming costs V 4 bases and J 4 bases, and their ends lie 14 bases apart. Including the terminal cysteine and phenylalanine, the CDR3 comprises 15 residues. Just the 45-base CDR3 DNA is kept, in frame starting at base 1. The sample comprised peripheral blood. The V gene is TRBV6-5 and the J gene is TRBJ1-3; TRBD1 could be the D gene, as 5 bases match. The receptor was derived from a man younger than 35 with active or convalescent COVID-19. Here is the DNA: TGTGCCAGCAGTTTGGGGCCCTGGATGGGAAACACCATATATTTT. This codes for CASSLGPWMGNTIYF.